This paragraph reports one T cell receptor beta chain. Its target is unknown. The germline gene is not matched at one end of the junction; a read error may be the cause. Libraries were prepared by immunoSEQ multiplex PCR; TCRdb keeps only in-frame clonotypes and omits some of them. Of 55,000 to 75,000 clones listed, about 80% were seen once; the top ten hold around an eighth. The sample originates from a study of T cell responses to AZD1222 COVID-19 vaccine. Findings and caveats of the study: Close to half of all spike-specific TCRs reportedly target regions of the variants that are unmutated. Donors were mostly white British, more females; clonal diversity possibly underestimated. There were repertoire samples only from the period after the peak T cell response.

The CDR3 contains 11 residues. CDR1 SGHAT and CDR2 FQNNGV come from the germline V gene. The starting material was peripheral blood, obtained on day 0 of AZD1222 vaccination. J is TRBJ2-1 and V is TRBV11-2; D is perhaps TRBD2 (6 bases). The TCR sequence derives from an adult in good health. CDR3 residues: CGSQEYNEQFF. The CDR3 DNA follows: TGCGGGAGTCAGGAGTACAATGAGCAGTTCTTC.